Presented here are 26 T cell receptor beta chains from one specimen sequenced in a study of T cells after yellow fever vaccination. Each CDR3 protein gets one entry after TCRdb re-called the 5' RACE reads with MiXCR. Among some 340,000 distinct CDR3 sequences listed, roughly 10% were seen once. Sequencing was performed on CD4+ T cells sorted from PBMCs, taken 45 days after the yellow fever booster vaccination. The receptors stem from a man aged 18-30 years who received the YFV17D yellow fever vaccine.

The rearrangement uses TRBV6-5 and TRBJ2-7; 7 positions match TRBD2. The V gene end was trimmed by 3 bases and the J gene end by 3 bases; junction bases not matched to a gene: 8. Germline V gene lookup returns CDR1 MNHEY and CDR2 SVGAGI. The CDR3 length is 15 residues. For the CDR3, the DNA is TGTGCCAGCAGTTATATGGCGGGGGAATTCTACGAGCAGTACTTC. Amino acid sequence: CASSYMAGEFYEQYF.

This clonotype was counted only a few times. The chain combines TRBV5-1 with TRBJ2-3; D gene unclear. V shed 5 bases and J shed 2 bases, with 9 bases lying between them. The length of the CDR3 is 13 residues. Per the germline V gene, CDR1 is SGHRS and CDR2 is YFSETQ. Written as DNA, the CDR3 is TGCGCCAGCAGAAATGGACCCACAGATACGCAGTATTTT. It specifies CASRNGPTDTQYF.

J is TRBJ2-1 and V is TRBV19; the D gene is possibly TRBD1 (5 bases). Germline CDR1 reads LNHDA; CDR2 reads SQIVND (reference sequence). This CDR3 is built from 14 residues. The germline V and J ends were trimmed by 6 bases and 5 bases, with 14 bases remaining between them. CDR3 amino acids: CASRAPGSDNEQFF. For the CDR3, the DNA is TGTGCCAGTAGAGCCCCAGGGTCGGACAATGAGCAGTTCTTC.

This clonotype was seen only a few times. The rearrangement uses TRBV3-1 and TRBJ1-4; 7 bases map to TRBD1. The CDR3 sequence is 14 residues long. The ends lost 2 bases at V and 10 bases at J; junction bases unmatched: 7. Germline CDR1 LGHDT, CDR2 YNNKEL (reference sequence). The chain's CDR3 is CASSQTGDGGKLFF. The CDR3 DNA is TGTGCCAGCAGCCAAACAGGGGATGGGGGAAAACTGTTTTTT.

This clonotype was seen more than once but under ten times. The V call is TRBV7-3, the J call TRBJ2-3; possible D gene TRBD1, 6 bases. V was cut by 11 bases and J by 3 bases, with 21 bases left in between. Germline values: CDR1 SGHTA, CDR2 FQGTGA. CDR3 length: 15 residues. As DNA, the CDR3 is TGTGCCTTCAGCTTGTCAGGGGAAGGGACAGATACGCAGTATTTT. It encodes CAFSLSGEGTDTQYF. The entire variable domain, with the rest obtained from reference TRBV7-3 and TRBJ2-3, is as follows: GAGVSQTPSNKVTEKGKYVELRCDPISGHTALYWYRQSLGQGPEFLIYFQGTGAADDSGLPNDRFFAVRPEGSVSTLKIQRTERGDSAVYLCAFSLSGEGTDTQYFGPGTRLTVL.

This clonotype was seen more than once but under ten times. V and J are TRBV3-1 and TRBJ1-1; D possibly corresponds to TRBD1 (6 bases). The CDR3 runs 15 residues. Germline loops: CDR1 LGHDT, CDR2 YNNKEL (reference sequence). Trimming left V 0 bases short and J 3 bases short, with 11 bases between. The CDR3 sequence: CASSQDLKGDTEAFF. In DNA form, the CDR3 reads TGTGCCAGCAGCCAAGATTTAAAGGGGGACACTGAAGCTTTCTTT.

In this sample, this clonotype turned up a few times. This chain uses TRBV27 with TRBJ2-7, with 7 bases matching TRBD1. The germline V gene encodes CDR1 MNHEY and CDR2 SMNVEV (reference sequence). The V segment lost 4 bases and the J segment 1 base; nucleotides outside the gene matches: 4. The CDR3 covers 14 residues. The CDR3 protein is CASSSRTGSYEQYF. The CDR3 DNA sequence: TGTGCCAGCAGTTCCCGGACAGGTTCCTACGAGCAGTACTTC.

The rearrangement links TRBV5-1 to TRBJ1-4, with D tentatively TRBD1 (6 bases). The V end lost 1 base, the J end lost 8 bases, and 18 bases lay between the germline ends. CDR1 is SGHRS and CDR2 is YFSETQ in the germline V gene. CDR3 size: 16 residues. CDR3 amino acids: CASSLIPQGLGEKLFF. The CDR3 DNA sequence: TGCGCCAGCAGCTTGATACCTCAGGGGCTTGGGGAAAAACTGTTTTTT.

DNA of the CDR3: TGTGCCAGACCCACGGGGGACCCGCCCGAGCAGTACGTC. Amino acids: CARPTGDPPEQYV. This chain links TRBV27 with TRBJ2-7; D is perhaps TRBD2 (6 bases). Germline V gene data show CDR1 as MNHEY and CDR2 as SMNVEV (reference sequence). The length of the CDR3 is 13 residues. V lost 9 bases and J lost 6, with 18 bases in between.

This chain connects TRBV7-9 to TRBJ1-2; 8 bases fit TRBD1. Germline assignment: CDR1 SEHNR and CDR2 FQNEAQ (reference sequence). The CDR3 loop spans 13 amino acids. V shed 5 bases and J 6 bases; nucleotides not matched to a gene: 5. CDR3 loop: CASSQPGGDGYTF. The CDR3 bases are TGTGCCAGCAGCCAACCAGGGGGCGATGGCTACACCTTC.

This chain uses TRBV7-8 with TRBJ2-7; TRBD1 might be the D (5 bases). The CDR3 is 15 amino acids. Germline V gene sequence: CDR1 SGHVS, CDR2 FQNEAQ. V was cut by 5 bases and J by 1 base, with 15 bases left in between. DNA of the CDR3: TGTGCCAGCAGCAACCGCCCTAGGGGTTCCTACGAGCAGTACTTC. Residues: CASSNRPRGSYEQYF.

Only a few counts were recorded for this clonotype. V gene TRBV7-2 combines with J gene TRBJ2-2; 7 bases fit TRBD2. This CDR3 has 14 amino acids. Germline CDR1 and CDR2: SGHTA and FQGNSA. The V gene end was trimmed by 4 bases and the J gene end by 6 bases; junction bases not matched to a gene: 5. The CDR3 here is CASSSRLAAGELFF. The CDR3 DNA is TGTGCCAGCAGCTCCCGACTAGCCGCCGGGGAGCTGTTTTTT.

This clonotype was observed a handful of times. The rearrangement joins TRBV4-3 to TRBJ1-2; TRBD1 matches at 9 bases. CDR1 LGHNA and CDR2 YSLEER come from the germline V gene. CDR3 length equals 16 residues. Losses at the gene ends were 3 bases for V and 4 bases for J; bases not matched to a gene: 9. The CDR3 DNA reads TGCGCCAGCAGCCAGACGGACAGGGGAACCCTCTATGGCTACACCTTC. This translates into CASSQTDRGTLYGYTF.

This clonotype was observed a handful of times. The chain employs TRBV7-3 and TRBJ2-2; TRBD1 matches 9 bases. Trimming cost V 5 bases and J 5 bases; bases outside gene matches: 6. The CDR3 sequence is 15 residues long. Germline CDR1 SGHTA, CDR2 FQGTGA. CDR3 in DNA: TGTGCCAGCAGCCTGGGACAGGGATGGACCGGGGAGCTGTTTTTT. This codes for CASSLGQGWTGELFF.

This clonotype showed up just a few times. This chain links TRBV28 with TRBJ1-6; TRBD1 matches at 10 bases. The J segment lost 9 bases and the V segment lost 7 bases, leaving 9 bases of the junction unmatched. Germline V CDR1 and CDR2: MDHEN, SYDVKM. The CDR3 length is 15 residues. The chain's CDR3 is CASTTTGTGVSPLHF. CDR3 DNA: TGTGCCAGCACGACAACCGGGACAGGGGTTTCACCCCTCCACTTT.

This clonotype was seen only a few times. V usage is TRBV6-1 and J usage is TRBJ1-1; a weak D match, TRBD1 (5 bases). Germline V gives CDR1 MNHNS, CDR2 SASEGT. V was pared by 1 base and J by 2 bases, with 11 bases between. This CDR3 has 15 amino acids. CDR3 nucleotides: TGTGCCAGCAGTGAAGTAGGGGTAATAAACACTGAAGCTTTCTTT. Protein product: CASSEVGVINTEAFF.

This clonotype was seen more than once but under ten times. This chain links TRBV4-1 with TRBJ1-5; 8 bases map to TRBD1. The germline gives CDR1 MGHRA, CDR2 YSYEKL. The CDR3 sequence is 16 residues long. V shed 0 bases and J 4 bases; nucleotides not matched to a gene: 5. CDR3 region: CASSQEGTGGNQPQHF. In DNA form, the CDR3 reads TGCGCCAGCAGCCAAGAAGGGACAGGAGGTAATCAGCCCCAGCATTTT.

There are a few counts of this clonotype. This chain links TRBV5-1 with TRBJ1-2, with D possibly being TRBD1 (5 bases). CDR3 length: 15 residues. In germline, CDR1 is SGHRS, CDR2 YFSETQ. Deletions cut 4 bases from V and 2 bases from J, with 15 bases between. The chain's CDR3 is CASSLSGDGNYGYTF. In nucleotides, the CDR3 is TGCGCCAGCAGCCTATCCGGGGACGGGAACTATGGCTACACCTTC.

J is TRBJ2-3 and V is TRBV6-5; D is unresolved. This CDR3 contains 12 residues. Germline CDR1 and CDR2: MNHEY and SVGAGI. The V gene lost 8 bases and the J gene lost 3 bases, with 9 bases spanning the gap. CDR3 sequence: CASFNPTDTQYF. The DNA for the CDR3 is TGTGCCAGCTTCAACCCGACAGATACGCAGTATTTT.

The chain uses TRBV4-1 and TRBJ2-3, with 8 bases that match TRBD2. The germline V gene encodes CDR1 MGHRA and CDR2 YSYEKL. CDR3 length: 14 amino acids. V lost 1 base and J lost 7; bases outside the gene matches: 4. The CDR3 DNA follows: TGCGCCAGCAGCCAAGCCCCGGGGGGGTATACGCAGTATTTT. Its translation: CASSQAPGGYTQYF.

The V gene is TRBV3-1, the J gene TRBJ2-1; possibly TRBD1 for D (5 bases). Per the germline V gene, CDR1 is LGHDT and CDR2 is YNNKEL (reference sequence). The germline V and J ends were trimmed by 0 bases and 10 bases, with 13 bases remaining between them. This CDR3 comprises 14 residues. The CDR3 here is CASSQDRGFWEQFF. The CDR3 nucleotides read TGTGCCAGCAGCCAAGATAGGGGATTTTGGGAGCAGTTCTTC.

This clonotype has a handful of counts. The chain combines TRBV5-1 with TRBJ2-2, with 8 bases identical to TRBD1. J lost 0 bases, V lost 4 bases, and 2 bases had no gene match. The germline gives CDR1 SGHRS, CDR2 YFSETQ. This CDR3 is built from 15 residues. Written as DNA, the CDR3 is TGCGCCAGCAGCCGGGGACAGGCGAACACCGGGGAGCTGTTTTTT. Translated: CASSRGQANTGELFF. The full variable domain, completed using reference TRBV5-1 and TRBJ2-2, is KAGVTQTPRYLIKTRGQQVTLSCSPISGHRSVSWYQQTPGQGLQFLFEYFSETQRNKGNFPGRFSGRQFSNSRSEMNVSTLELGDSALYLCASSRGQANTGELFFGEGSRLTVL.

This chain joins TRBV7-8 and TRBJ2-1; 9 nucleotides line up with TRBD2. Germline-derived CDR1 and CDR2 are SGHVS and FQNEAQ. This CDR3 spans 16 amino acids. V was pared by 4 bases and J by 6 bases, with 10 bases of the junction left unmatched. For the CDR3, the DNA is TGTGCCAGCAGCTCCAACCGTCCTAGCGGGGCCAATGAGCAGTTCTTC. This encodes CASSSNRPSGANEQFF.

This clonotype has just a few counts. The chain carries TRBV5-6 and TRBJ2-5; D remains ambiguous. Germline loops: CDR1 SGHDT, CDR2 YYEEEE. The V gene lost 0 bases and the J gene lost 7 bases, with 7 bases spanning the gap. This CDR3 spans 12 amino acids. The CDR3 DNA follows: TGTGCCAGCAGCTTGGTGCCGGGGACCCAGTACTTC. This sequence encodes CASSLVPGTQYF. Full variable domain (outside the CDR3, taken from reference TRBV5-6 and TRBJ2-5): DAGVTQSPTHLIKTRGQQVTLRCSPKSGHDTVSWYQQALGQGPQFIFQYYEEEERQRGNFPDRFSGHQFPNYSSELNVNALLLGDSALYLCASSLVPGTQYFGPGTRLLVL.

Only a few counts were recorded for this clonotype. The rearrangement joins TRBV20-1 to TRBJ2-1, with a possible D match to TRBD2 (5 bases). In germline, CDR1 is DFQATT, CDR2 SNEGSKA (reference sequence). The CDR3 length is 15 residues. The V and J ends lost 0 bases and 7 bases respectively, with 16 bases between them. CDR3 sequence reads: CSARDLRLATNEQFF. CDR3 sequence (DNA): TGCAGTGCTAGAGATCTAAGGCTAGCCACGAATGAGCAGTTCTTC.

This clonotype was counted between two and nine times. The CDR3 DNA reads TGTGCCAGTAGCGCCCAGGGGGGGATCTTCTCAAACATTCAGTACTTC. This codes for CASSAQGGIFSNIQYF. V is TRBV19 and J is TRBJ2-4, with D possibly being TRBD1 or TRBD2 (7 bases each). Deletions cut 6 bases from V and 6 bases from J, with 21 bases between. Germline V CDR1 and CDR2: LNHDA, SQIVND (reference sequence). The CDR3 is 16 residues long.